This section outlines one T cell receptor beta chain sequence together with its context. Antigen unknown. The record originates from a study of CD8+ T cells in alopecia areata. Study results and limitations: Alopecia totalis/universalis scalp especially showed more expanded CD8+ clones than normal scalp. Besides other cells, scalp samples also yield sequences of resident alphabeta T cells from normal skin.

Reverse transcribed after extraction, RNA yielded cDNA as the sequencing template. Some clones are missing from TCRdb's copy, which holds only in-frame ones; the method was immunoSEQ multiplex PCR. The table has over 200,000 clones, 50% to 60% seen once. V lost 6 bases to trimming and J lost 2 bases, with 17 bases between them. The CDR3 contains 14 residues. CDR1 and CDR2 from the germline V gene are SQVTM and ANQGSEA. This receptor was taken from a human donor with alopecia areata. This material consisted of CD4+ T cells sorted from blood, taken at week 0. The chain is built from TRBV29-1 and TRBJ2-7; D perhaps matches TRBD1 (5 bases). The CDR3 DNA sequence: TGCAGCGTCTATGACAGCGTAGCCACCTACGAGCAGTACTTC. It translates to CSVYDSVATYEQYF.